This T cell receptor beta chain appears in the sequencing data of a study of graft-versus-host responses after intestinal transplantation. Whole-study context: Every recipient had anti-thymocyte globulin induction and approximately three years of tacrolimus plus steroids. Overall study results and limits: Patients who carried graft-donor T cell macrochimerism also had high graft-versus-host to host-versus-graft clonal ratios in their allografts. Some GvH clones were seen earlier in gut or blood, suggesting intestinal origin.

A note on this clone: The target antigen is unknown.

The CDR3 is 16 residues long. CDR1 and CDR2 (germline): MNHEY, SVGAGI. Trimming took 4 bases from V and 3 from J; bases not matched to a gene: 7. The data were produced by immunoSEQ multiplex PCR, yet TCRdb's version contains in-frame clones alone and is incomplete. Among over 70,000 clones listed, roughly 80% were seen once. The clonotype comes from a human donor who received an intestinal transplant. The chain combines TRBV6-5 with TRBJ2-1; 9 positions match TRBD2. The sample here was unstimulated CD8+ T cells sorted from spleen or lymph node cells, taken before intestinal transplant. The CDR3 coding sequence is TGTGCCAGCAGTTTATTTAGCGGGAGTAGCTACAATGAGCAGTTCTTC. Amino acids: CASSLFSGSSYNEQFF.